Below are 7 T cell receptor beta chains sequenced from a single sample in a study of shared clonotypes between healthy human individuals. Only in-frame clones appear in the TCRdb table, and some are missing; sequencing was by immunoSEQ multiplex PCR. This repertoire shows nearly 500,000 clones, 75% to 85% found once; its top ten account for 10% to 15%. Sequencing used PBMCs. The source is a woman aged 40 to 50 in good health. Some clones in this sample may be carry-over from other donors' samples.

The V gene is TRBV27, the J gene TRBJ1-4, with a possible D match to TRBD1 (5 bases). V lost 1 base and J 8 bases, leaving 11 bases between the germline ends. This CDR3 is 14 amino acids long. Germline CDR1 MNHEY, CDR2 SMNVEV (reference sequence). In nucleotides, the CDR3 is TGTGCCAGCAGTTTATTGGGGGGAGAGGAAAAACTGTTTTTT. It yields the protein CASSLLGGEEKLFF.

The chain combines TRBV28 with TRBJ1-3, with 8 bases matching TRBD1. Looked up from germline, CDR1 is MDHEN and CDR2 is SYDVKM. V lost 1 base to trimming and J lost 0 bases; unmatched junction nucleotides: 2. The CDR3 sequence is 16 residues long. CDR3 amino acids: CASSLSGQGSGNTIYF. CDR3 bases: TGTGCCAGCAGTTTATCCGGACAGGGCTCTGGAAACACCATATATTTT.

This clone was detected only a few times. This chain connects TRBV5-4 to TRBJ2-2; 12 bases map to TRBD2. The trim removed 2 bases at V and 6 bases at J, leaving 5 bases unmatched. The CDR3 contains 16 residues. Germline CDR1 SGHNT, CDR2 YYREEE (reference sequence). The DNA of the CDR3 is TGTGCCAGCAGCTTCGGACTAGCGGGAAGGTCCGGGGAGCTGTTTTTT. Protein product: CASSFGLAGRSGELFF.

This clone was observed a single time. The V gene is TRBV7-9, the J gene TRBJ1-1; D is possibly TRBD1 (5 bases). V lost 1 base to trimming and J lost 7 bases, with 13 bases between them. The germline CDR1 and CDR2 sequences are SEHNR and FQNEAQ (reference sequence). The CDR3 is 14 residues long. The CDR3 coding sequence is TGTGCCAGCAGCTTAGTCGGGGCGGCGGGTGAAGCTTTCTTT. Translating gives CASSLVGAAGEAFF. Complete variable domain (other parts from reference TRBV7-9 and TRBJ1-1): DTGVSQNPRHKITKRGQNVTFRCDPISEHNRLYWYRQTLGQGPEFLTYFQNEAQLEKSRLLSDRFSAERPKGSFSTLEIQRTEQGDSAMYLCASSLVGAAGEAFFGQGTRLTVV.

The chain uses TRBV5-6 and TRBJ2-4; TRBD1 aligns across 10 bases. V lost 4 bases and J lost 5; bases outside the gene matches: 9. The CDR3 length is 16 residues. The germline V gene encodes CDR1 SGHDT and CDR2 YYEEEE. The CDR3 bases are TGTGCCAGCAGCGGGGGGACAGGGGTAATCGAAAACATTCAGTACTTC. It yields the protein CASSGGTGVIENIQYF.

Concerning this clone itself: The same CDR3 is also encoded by other DNA sequences in this sample. The genes are TRBV30 and TRBJ1-3; D gene unclear. V lost 3 bases and J lost 0, with 9 bases in between. Germline CDR1 reads GTSNPN; CDR2 reads SVGIG (reference sequence). The length of the CDR3 is 14 residues. Written as DNA, the CDR3 is TGTGCCTGGAGCAACTCAGGCTCTGGAAACACCATATATTTT. This sequence encodes CAWSNSGSGNTIYF.

This clone was seen a few times. The V gene is TRBV13, the J gene TRBJ2-7; D is unclear. The CDR3 loop spans 9 amino acids. Trimming took off 8 bases at V and 6 bases at J, with 5 bases between the two ends. CDR1 is PRHDT and CDR2 is FYEKMQ in the germline V gene (reference sequence). The chain's CDR3 is CASGREQYF. The CDR3 nucleotides read TGTGCCAGCGGACGCGAGCAGTACTTC. Full variable domain (remainder filled in from reference TRBV13 and TRBJ2-7): AAGVIQSPRHLIKEKRETATLKCYPIPRHDTVYWYQQGPGQDPQFLISFYEKMQSDKGSIPDRFSAQQFSDYHSELNMSSLELGDSALYFCASGREQYFGPGTRLTVT.